These 24 T cell receptor beta chains came from one sample sequenced in a study of control samples from healthy donors and cancer patients. Profiled with immunoSEQ multiplex PCR; TCRdb holds only in-frame clones, not every one. There are some 57,000 clones in the sample; approximately 95% occur only once, and 2% to 2.5% lies in the top ten. Material: blood. All receptors derive from a man in his thirties or forties in good health.

The genes are TRBV19 and TRBJ2-7, with D possibly TRBD2 on 6 matching bases. Germline loops: CDR1 LNHDA, CDR2 SQIVND (reference sequence). V was cut by 5 bases and J by 0 bases, with 11 bases left in between. This CDR3 has 14 amino acids. This CDR3 reads CASSFGTFSYEQYF. The CDR3 DNA reads as TGTGCCAGTAGTTTTGGGACTTTCTCCTACGAGCAGTACTTC.

The chain carries TRBV6-5 and TRBJ1-2, with D perhaps TRBD1 (5 bases). CDR3 length equals 16 residues. Germline loops: CDR1 MNHEY, CDR2 SVGAGI. V shed 4 bases and J shed 8 bases, with 23 bases lying between them. This chain's CDR3 is CASSSQQELRDEGYTF. CDR3 sequence (DNA): TGTGCCAGCAGTTCCCAACAGGAACTTCGGGACGAGGGCTACACCTTC.

The genes are TRBV4-1 and TRBJ1-3, with 9 bases fitting TRBD1. V shed 3 bases, J shed 0 bases, and the junction held 9 bases outside the gene matches. The CDR3 totals 18 residues. The germline V gene encodes CDR1 MGHRA and CDR2 YSYEKL. CDR3 in DNA: TGCGCCAGCAGCCATAGACTTGGACAGGGGAGCTCTGGAAACACCATATATTTT. It yields the protein CASSHRLGQGSSGNTIYF.

In its sample, this clone was seen once. The V call is TRBV6-1, the J call TRBJ2-1; D is ambiguous. V gave up 2 bases and J gave up 9 bases, with 8 bases separating them. Germline lookup yields CDR1 MNHNS and CDR2 SASEGT. CDR3 size: 12 residues. The CDR3 DNA reads as TGTGCCAGCAGTGAATTGTCTGGTGAGCAGTTCTTC. Amino acid sequence: CASSELSGEQFF.

The chain is built from TRBV30 and TRBJ1-1; D remains unclear. CDR3 size: 12 residues. Germline V gene sequence: CDR1 GTSNPN, CDR2 SVGIG (reference sequence). V lost 0 bases, J lost 4 bases, and 6 bases lay in between. CDR3 amino acids: CAWSVLGTEAFF. CDR3 DNA: TGTGCCTGGAGTGTACTCGGCACTGAAGCTTTCTTT. The variable domain in full, with the rest retrieved from reference TRBV30 and TRBJ1-1, is SQTIHQWPATLVQPVGSPLSLECTVEGTSNPNLYWYRQAAGRGLQLLFYSVGIGQISSEVPQNLSASRPQDRQFILSSKKLLLSDSGFYLCAWSVLGTEAFFGQGTRLTVV.

V usage is TRBV5-8 and J usage is TRBJ2-7, with 10 positions matching TRBD2. With V trimmed by 1 base and J by 5 bases, 6 bases remained unmatched. Germline CDR1 reads SGHTS; CDR2 reads YDEGEE. The CDR3 has 15 residues. The CDR3: CASSLRSGRVDEQYF. The CDR3 DNA follows: TGTGCCAGCAGCTTGAGGAGCGGGAGGGTTGACGAGCAGTACTTC.

A single count supports this clone. The J gene is TRBJ2-4, the V gene TRBV4-1; a possible D gene is TRBD2 (6 bases). The CDR3 totals 17 residues. In germline, CDR1 is MGHRA, CDR2 YSYEKL. V was trimmed by 6 bases and J by 2 bases, leaving 20 bases between them. CDR3 DNA: TGCGCCAGCAGACGTACCCCGGGACTCCTACCCAAAAACATTCAGTACTTC. Protein: CASRRTPGLLPKNIQYF.

The chain is built from TRBV7-3 and TRBJ2-2; 9 bases match TRBD2. The CDR3 loop spans 16 amino acids. Germline CDR1 and CDR2: SGHTA and FQGTGA. V shed 3 bases and J 5 bases; nucleotides not matched to a gene: 7. CDR3 loop: CASSFRREGHTGELFF. The CDR3 DNA follows: TGTGCCAGCAGCTTTCGGCGGGAGGGCCATACCGGGGAGCTGTTTTTT.

The V and J genes are TRBV6-1 and TRBJ2-5; 10 nucleotides line up with TRBD2. Per germline, CDR1 MNHNS and CDR2 SASEGT. The ends lost 3 bases at V and 1 base at J; junction bases unmatched: 11. The CDR3 contains 18 residues. CDR3 DNA sequence: TGTGCCAGCAGTGAGGGGGCTAGCGGGAGAACCCTCCAAGAGACCCAGTACTTC. Protein product: CASSEGASGRTLQETQYF.

This clone came up once. The V and J genes are TRBV6-5 and TRBJ1-2; 7 bases are shared with TRBD1. After removal of 2 bases from V and 0 bases from J, the junction contained 3 bases not matched to a gene. CDR3 size: 15 residues. CDR1 and CDR2 from the germline V gene are MNHEY and SVGAGI. The CDR3 region is CASSYGTDTNYGYTF. In DNA, the CDR3 is TGTGCCAGCAGTTACGGGACAGATACTAACTATGGCTACACCTTC.

The rearrangement uses TRBV4-2 and TRBJ2-7; 7 bases line up with TRBD1. CDR1 and CDR2 from the germline V gene are LGHNA and YNFKEQ. The CDR3 runs to 13 residues. The trim removed 4 bases at V and 3 bases at J, leaving 3 bases unmatched. The CDR3 sequence is CASSRDRIYEQYF. CDR3 bases: TGTGCCAGCAGCCGGGACAGAATCTACGAGCAGTACTTC.

V and J are TRBV4-3 and TRBJ2-2, with 7 nucleotides matching TRBD2. V lost 2 bases to trimming and J lost 5 bases; unmatched junction nucleotides: 8. This CDR3 contains 16 residues. The germline V gene has CDR1 LGHNA and CDR2 YSLEER. The CDR3 DNA sequence: TGCGCCAGCAGCCAACTAAGCGGGACTCTTACCGGGGAGCTGTTTTTT. Its protein product is CASSQLSGTLTGELFF.

V is TRBV2 and J is TRBJ1-5; 8 nucleotides align to TRBD1. CDR3 size: 14 residues. CDR1 SNHLY and CDR2 FYNNEI come from the germline V gene. Trimming took 8 bases from V and 2 from J; bases not matched to a gene: 5. The CDR3 here is CASDEQGGNQPQHF. In nucleotides, the CDR3 is TGTGCCAGCGACGAACAGGGGGGCAATCAGCCCCAGCATTTT.

The rearrangement links TRBV30 to TRBJ1-6, with 7 positions matching TRBD1. This CDR3 is built from 14 residues. V trimming: 3 bases; J trimming: 10 bases; junction bases outside the gene matches: 9. Per the germline V gene, CDR1 is GTSNPN and CDR2 is SVGIG (reference sequence). The CDR3 DNA is TGTGCCTGGAGCGCAAAAGGGGGCGTGTCACCCCTCCACTTT. Residues: CAWSAKGGVSPLHF.

The V call is TRBV10-1, the J call TRBJ2-3, with 12 nucleotides matching TRBD2. The CDR3 is 15 residues long. Per germline, CDR1 WNHNN and CDR2 SYGVQD (reference sequence). J was trimmed by 2 bases and V by 4 bases; bases with no gene match: 1. The CDR3 sequence: CASSGTSGNTDTQYF. CDR3 bases: TGCGCCAGCAGTGGGACTAGCGGGAACACAGATACGCAGTATTTT.

V is TRBV30 and J is TRBJ1-4; 9 positions match TRBD1. Germline loops: CDR1 GTSNPN, CDR2 SVGIG (reference sequence). V gave up 7 bases and J gave up 8 bases; unmatched junction bases: 5. CDR3 length: 12 amino acids. Written as DNA, the CDR3 is TGTGCCTTACAGGGGGCAGGGGAAAAACTGTTTTTT. This sequence encodes CALQGAGEKLFF.

This chain links TRBV29-1 with TRBJ1-5; 8 bases match TRBD1. The junction had 13 bases not matched to a gene; V was cut back by 7 bases and J by 5 bases. This CDR3 region has 15 residues. Germline V lookup: CDR1 SQVTM, CDR2 ANQGSEA. The DNA for the CDR3 is TGCAGCGCTACTAACGGACAGGGCTCCGATCAGCCCCAGCATTTT. It translates to CSATNGQGSDQPQHF.

This chain connects TRBV19 to TRBJ1-5, with no clear D. Germline V gene data show CDR1 as LNHDA and CDR2 as SQIVND (reference sequence). V dropped 7 bases and J dropped 0 bases, with 19 bases sitting between them. The CDR3 spans 17 residues. The CDR3 DNA is TGTGCCAGTACCGGCCGGGCTCAATTGTATAGCAATCAGCCCCAGCATTTT. Its translation: CASTGRAQLYSNQPQHF.

V is TRBV6-5 and J is TRBJ2-7, with no clear D. CDR3 length: 12 amino acids. Germline CDR1 is MNHEY and CDR2 is SVGAGI. V gave up 4 bases and J gave up 3 bases, with 7 bases separating them. As DNA, the CDR3 is TGTGCCAGCAGTTCCAACCTCTACGAGCAGTACTTC. Amino acids: CASSSNLYEQYF.

The CDR3, as DNA: TGCGCCAGCAGCTCCCTCGACAGTGGAATCTACGAGCAGTACTTC. It translates to CASSSLDSGIYEQYF. The chain recombines TRBV5-1 with TRBJ2-7; D possibly corresponds to TRBD1 (5 bases). Between the trimmed V and J ends, which lost 3 bases and 3 bases, there was a span of 16 bases. Looked up from germline, CDR1 is SGHRS and CDR2 is YFSETQ. The CDR3 loop spans 15 amino acids.

J is TRBJ2-7 and V is TRBV5-4; 10 nucleotides align to TRBD2. The ends lost 3 bases at V and 3 bases at J; junction bases unmatched: 0. This CDR3 contains 13 residues. The germline V gene has CDR1 SGHNT and CDR2 YYREEE (reference sequence). The CDR3 loop reads CASSWTSGYEQYF. The DNA of the CDR3 is TGTGCCAGCAGCTGGACTAGCGGCTACGAGCAGTACTTC.

The J gene is TRBJ1-2, the V gene TRBV6-5, with D maybe TRBD1 (6 bases). V lost 6 bases and J lost 3, with 8 bases in between. Germline assignment: CDR1 MNHEY and CDR2 SVGAGI. The CDR3 contains 12 residues. The CDR3 protein is CASRTGDYGYTF. The CDR3 region has the DNA TGTGCCAGCAGGACAGGAGACTATGGCTACACCTTC.

Only one count was recorded for this clone. The J gene is TRBJ1-5, the V gene TRBV19; D is perhaps TRBD1 (5 bases). Germline V gene lookup returns CDR1 LNHDA and CDR2 SQIVND (reference sequence). The CDR3 length is 16 residues. With 7 bases removed from V and 3 bases from J, the gap between germline ends came to 19 bases. The DNA for the CDR3 is TGTGCCAGTATTGGCCGCGGGGGGGGGAACAATCAGCCCCAGCATTTT. Translating it yields CASIGRGGGNNQPQHF.

The chain joins TRBV5-1 to TRBJ2-5, with 10 bases matching TRBD2. Germline-derived CDR1 and CDR2 are SGHRS and YFSETQ. The CDR3 contains 17 residues. Trimming took 4 bases from V and 0 from J; bases not matched to a gene: 9. The CDR3 reads CASSLRLAGEYQETQYF. CDR3 DNA sequence: TGCGCCAGCAGCCTGAGGCTAGCGGGAGAGTACCAAGAGACCCAGTACTTC.